This TCR beta chain is from a study of blood T cell repertoires in COVID-19. Looking at the study overall: Sites across the United States, Italy and Spain contributed samples from acute and convalescent COVID-19.

Original methodology: Researchers report that nucleated cell counts were estimated from reference gene primer amplification. Only in-frame clones appear in the TCRdb table, and some are missing; sequencing was by immunoSEQ multiplex PCR. That table furnishes V, J and clone size, whereas the DNA furnished D and trimming. The top ten hold about 3% of the sample, which has 250,000 or so clones, roughly 90% seen once. The germline V gene encodes CDR1 MDHEN and CDR2 SYDVKM. V gave up 7 bases and J gave up 9 bases; unmatched junction bases: 7. The CDR3 loop spans 13 amino acids. Specimen: peripheral blood. This clonotype was sampled from a woman in her 30s with active or convalescent COVID-19. The V gene is TRBV28, the J gene TRBJ2-1; TRBD2 matches 9 bases. The CDR3 sequence is CASTSGVGFEQFF. The CDR3, as DNA: TGTGCCAGCACTAGCGGGGTAGGGTTTGAGCAGTTCTTC.